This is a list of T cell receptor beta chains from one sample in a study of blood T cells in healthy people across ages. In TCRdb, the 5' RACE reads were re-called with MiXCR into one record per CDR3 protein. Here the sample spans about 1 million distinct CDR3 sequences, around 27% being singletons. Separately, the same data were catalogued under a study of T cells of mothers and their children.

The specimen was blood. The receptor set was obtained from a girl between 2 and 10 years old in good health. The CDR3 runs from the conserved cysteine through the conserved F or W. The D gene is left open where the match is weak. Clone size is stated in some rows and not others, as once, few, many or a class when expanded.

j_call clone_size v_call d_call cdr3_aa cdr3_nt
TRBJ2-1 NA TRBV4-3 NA CASSQDYPGGPLSYNERFF TGCGCCAGCAGCCAAGATTACCCCGGGGGGCCATTAAGTTACAATGAGCGGTTCTTC
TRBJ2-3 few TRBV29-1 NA CSVSVSDTQYF TGCAGCGTTAGCGTCTCAGATACGCAGTATTTT
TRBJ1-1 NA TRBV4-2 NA CASSSIPVETEAFF TGTGCCAGCAGCTCGATTCCCGTTGAAACTGAAGCTTTCTTT
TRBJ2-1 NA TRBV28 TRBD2 CASSSPSQAGWGNEQFF TGTGCCAGCAGTTCCCCTTCACAAGCGGGATGGGGAAATGAGCAGTTCTTC
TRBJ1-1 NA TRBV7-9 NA CASSPIFIGSGAFF TGTGCCAGCAGCCCCATCTTCATAGGTTCCGGAGCTTTCTTT
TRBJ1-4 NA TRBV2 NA CASSWIQGGEKLFF TGTGCCAGCAGTTGGATCCAGGGAGGGGAAAAACTGTTTTTT
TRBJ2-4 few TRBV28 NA CASSFESGSRTKNIQYF TGTGCCAGCAGTTTTGAGTCAGGGTCTCGGACCAAAAACATTCAGTACTTC
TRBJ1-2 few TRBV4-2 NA CASSQDPGDGYTF TGTGCCAGCAGCCAAGACCCAGGAGATGGCTACACCTTC
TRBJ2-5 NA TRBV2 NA CASSGKRVTETQYF TGTGCCAGCAGTGGAAAACGGGTTACGGAGACCCAGTACTTC
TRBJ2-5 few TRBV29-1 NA CSVALGTQYF TGCAGCGTAGCCCTGGGGACCCAGTACTTC
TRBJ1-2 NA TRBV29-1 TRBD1 CSVEDSGQVDYGYTF TGCAGCGTTGAAGATTCGGGACAGGTTGACTATGGCTACACCTTC
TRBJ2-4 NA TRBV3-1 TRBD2 CASSPTAGGGNNIQYF TGTGCCAGCAGCCCGACAGCGGGAGGGGGAAACAACATTCAGTACTTC
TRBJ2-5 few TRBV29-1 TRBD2 CSVWTSGSGETQYF TGCAGCGTTTGGACTAGCGGGAGCGGGGAGACCCAGTACTTC
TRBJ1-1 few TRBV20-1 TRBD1 CSALRGDRVNTEAFF TGCAGTGCATTACGCGGGGACAGGGTGAACACTGAAGCTTTCTTT
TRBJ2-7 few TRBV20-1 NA CSARFSYEQYF TGCAGTGCTAGATTCTCTTACGAGCAGTACTTC
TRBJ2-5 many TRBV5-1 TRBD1 CASSPGTGEETQYF TGTGCCAGCAGTCCCGGGACAGGGGAAGAGACCCAGTACTTC
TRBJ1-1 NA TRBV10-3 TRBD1 CAISERDRNTEAFF TGTGCCATCAGTGAGAGGGACAGGAACACTGAAGCTTTCTTT
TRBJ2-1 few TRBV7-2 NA CASSLAVKSNEQFF TGTGCCAGCAGCTTGGCGGTCAAGAGCAATGAGCAGTTCTTC
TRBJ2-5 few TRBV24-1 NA CATSDWAEQETQYF TGTGCCACCAGTGATTGGGCGGAGCAAGAGACCCAGTACTTC
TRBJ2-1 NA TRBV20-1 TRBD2 CSARSPSGYPSPSNEQFF TGCAGTGCTAGAAGCCCTAGCGGATACCCGAGTCCGTCAAATGAGCAGTTCTTC
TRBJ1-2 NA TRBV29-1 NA CSVAGVSSYGYTF TGCAGCGTTGCTGGGGTTTCGAGCTATGGCTACACCTTC
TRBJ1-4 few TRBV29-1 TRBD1 CSVYAGTGEKLFF TGCAGCGTCTATGCCGGGACAGGCGAAAAACTGTTTTTT
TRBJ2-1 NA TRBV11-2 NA CASSLDVNWNEQFF TGTGCCAGCAGCTTAGATGTCAATTGGAATGAGCAGTTCTTC
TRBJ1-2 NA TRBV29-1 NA CSVVRGVDYGYTF TGCAGCGTTGTAAGGGGAGTTGACTATGGCTACACCTTC